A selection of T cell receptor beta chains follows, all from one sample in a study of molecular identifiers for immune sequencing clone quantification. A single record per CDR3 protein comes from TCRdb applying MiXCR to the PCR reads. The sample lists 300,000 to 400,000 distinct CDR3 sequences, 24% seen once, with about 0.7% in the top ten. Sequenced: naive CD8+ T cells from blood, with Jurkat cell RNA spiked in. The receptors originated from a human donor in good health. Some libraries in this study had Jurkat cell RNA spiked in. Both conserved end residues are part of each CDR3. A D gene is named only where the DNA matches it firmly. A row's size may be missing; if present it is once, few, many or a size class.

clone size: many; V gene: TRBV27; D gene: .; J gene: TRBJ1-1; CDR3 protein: CASRTVYTEAFF; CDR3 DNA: TGTGCCAGCAGGACGGTGTACACTGAAGCTTTCTTT
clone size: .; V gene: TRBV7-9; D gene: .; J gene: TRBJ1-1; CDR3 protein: CASSLVVEAEAFF; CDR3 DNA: TGTGCCAGCAGCTTAGTAGTTGAGGCTGAAGCTTTCTTT
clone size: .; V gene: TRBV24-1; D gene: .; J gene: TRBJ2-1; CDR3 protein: CATSDSARLELVDEQFF; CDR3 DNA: TGTGCCACCAGTGATTCGGCGAGATTAGAATTGGTCGATGAGCAGTTCTTC
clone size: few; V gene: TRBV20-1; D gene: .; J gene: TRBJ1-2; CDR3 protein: CSAREGAITNYGYTF; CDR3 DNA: TGCAGTGCTAGAGAGGGGGCAATCACTAACTATGGCTACACCTTC
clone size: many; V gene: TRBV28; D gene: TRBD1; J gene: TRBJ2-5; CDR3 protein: CASSSTGGLETQYF; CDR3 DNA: TGTGCCAGCAGTTCCACAGGGGGGCTGGAGACCCAGTACTTC
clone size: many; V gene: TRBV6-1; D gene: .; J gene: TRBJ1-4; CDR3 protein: CASSQWFLQKLFF; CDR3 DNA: TGTGCCAGCAGTCAGTGGTTTTTACAAAAACTGTTTTTT
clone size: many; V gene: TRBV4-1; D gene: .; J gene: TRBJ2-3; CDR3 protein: CASSQAAPTTDTQYF; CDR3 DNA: TGCGCCAGCAGCCAAGCCGCCCCGACTACCGATACGCAGTATTTT
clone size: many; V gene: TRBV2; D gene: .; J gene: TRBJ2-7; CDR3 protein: CASTDPSSYEQYF; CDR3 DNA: TGTGCCAGCACTGACCCGAGCTCCTACGAGCAGTACTTC
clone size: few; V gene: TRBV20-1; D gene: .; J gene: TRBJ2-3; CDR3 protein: CSALTDPGLSSTDTQYF; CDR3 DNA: TGCAGTGCCCTTACCGATCCGGGATTGTCCTCCACAGATACGCAGTATTTT
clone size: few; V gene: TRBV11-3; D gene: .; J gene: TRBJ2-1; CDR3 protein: CASSLAGGHEQFF; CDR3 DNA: TGTGCCAGCAGCTTAGCGGGGGGCCATGAGCAGTTCTTC
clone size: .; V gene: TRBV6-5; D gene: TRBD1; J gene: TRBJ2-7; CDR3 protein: CASSPGQGFREQYF; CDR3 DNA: TGTGCCAGCAGTCCGGGACAGGGGTTTCGCGAGCAGTACTTC
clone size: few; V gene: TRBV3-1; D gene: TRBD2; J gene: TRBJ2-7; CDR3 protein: CASSQDGGTAYEQYF; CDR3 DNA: TGTGCCAGCAGCCAAGACGGGGGGACGGCCTACGAGCAGTACTTC
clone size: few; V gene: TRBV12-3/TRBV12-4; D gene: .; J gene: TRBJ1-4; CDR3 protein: CASSLAGGYEKLFF; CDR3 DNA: TGTGCCAGCAGTTTAGCGGGGGGTTATGAAAAACTGTTTTTT
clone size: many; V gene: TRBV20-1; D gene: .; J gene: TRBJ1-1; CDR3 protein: CSARATTGHEAFF; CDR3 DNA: TGCAGTGCTAGAGCCACGACAGGCCATGAAGCTTTCTTT
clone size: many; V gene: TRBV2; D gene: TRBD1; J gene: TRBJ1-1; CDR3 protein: CAREQGALGDEAFF; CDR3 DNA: TGTGCCAGAGAACAGGGGGCCTTGGGGGATGAAGCTTTCTTT
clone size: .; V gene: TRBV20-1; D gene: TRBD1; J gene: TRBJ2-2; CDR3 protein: CSARDIPRQGSAGELFF; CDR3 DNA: TGCAGTGCTAGAGATATTCCGAGACAGGGGTCCGCCGGGGAGCTGTTTTTT
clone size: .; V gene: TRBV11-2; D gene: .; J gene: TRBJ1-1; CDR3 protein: CASSGDWSMYTEAFF; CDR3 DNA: TGTGCCAGCAGCGGGGACTGGTCCATGTACACTGAAGCTTTCTTT
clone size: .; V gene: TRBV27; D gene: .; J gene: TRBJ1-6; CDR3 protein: CASSSLTGGDSPLHF; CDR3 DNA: TGTGCCAGCAGTTCCCTGACAGGAGGGGATTCACCCCTCCACTTT
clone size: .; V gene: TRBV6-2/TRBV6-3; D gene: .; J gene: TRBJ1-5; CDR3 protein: CASSYSPGGNQPQHF; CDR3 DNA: TGTGCCAGCAGTTACAGCCCCGGCGGCAATCAGCCCCAGCATTTT
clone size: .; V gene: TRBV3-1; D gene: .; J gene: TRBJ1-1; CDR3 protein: CASSPSRHDNTEAFF; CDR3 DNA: TGTGCCAGCAGCCCCTCCCGACACGATAACACTGAAGCTTTCTTT
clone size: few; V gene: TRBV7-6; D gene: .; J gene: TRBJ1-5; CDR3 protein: CASSTGFGQPQHF; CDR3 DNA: TGTGCCAGCAGCACAGGGTTCGGTCAGCCCCAGCATTTT
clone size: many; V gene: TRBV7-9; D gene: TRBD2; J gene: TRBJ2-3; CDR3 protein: CASSYGTSGSRTDTQYF; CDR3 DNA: TGTGCCAGCAGCTACGGGACTAGCGGGAGTCGGACAGATACGCAGTATTTT
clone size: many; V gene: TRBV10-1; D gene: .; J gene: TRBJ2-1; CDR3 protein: CASSGGASYNEQFF; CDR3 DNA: TGCGCCAGCAGTGGAGGCGCCTCCTACAATGAGCAGTTCTTC
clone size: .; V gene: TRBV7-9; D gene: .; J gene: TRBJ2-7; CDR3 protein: CASSRYGAYEQYF; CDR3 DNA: TGTGCCAGCAGCCGATATGGGGCCTACGAGCAGTACTTC
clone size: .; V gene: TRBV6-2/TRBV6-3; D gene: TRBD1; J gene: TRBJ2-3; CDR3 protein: CASGTGTGGTGTQYF; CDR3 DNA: TGTGCCAGCGGGACAGGGACAGGGGGCACAGGTACGCAGTATTTT
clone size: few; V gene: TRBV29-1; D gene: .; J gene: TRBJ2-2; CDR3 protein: CSVVIGSGELFF; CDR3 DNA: TGCAGCGTTGTCATAGGGAGCGGGGAGCTGTTTTTT
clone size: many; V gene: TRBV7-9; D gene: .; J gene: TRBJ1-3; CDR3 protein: CASSLALGNTIYF; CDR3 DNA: TGTGCCAGCAGCTTAGCGCTGGGCAACACCATATATTTT
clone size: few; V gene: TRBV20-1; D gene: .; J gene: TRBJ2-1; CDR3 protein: CSARLGQPDNEQFF; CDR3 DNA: TGCAGTGCTAGGTTGGGGCAGCCAGACAATGAGCAGTTCTTC
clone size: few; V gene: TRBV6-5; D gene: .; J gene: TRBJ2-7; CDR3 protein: CASSDRDGPYEQYF; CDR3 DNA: TGTGCCAGCAGTGACCGGGACGGACCCTACGAGCAGTACTTC
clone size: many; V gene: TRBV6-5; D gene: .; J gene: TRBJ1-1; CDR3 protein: CASSYSLNTEAFF; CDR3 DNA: TGTGCCAGCAGTTACTCTCTGAACACTGAAGCTTTCTTT
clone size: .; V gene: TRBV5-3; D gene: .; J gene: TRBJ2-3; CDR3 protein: CASSWGTFTDTQYF; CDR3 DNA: TGTGCCAGCAGCTGGGGGACTTTCACAGATACGCAGTATTTT